This T cell receptor (beta chain) was sequenced in a study of blood T cell repertoires in COVID-19. Study summary: Acute-phase and convalescent COVID-19 samples originated in the United States, Italy and Spain.

The table came from immunoSEQ multiplex PCR; TCRdb's copy has only in-frame clones and leaves some out. In the table there are fewer than 250,000 clones, roughly 91% of which are singletons. V trimming: 5 bases; J trimming: 9 bases; junction bases outside the gene matches: 6. The CDR3 length is 14 residues. Germline V gene lookup returns CDR1 SEHNR and CDR2 FQNEAQ (reference sequence). The chain recombines TRBV7-9 with TRBJ1-6; TRBD1 matches 8 bases. The sequenced sample was PBMCs or T cells enriched from blood (not recorded which). The receptor's source is a man aged 25-45 years in a cohort exposed to, infected with or recovered from COVID-19 (not recorded which). The CDR3 here is CASSRDRILSPLHF. The DNA of the CDR3 is TGTGCCAGCAGCAGGGACAGGATCCTTTCACCCCTCCACTTT.